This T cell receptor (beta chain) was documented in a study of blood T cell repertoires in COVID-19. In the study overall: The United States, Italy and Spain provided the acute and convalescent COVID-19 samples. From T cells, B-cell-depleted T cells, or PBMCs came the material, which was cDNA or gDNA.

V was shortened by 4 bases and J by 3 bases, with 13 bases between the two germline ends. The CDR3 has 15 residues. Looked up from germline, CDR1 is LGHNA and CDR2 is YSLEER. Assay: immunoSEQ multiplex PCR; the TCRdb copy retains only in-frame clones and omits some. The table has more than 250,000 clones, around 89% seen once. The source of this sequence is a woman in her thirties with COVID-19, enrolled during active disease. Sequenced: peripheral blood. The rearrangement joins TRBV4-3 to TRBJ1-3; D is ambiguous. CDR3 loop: CASSRAAGSGNTIYF. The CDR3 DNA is TGCGCCAGCAGCCGAGCAGCGGGTAGTGGAAACACCATATATTTT.